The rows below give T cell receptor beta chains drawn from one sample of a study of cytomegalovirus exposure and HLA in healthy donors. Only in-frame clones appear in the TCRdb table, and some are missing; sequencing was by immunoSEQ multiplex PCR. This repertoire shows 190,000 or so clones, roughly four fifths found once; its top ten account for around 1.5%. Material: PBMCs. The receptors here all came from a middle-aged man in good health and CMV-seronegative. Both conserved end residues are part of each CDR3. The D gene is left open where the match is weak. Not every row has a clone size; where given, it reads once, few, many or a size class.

CASSLSGTGRYEQYF TGTGCCAGCAGCTTGTCGGGGACAGGGCGCTACGAGCAGTACTTC TRBJ2-7 TRBV5-6 TRBD1 few
CASSLARRASSYEQYF TGCGCCAGCAGCTTGGCCCGGCGGGCTAGCTCCTACGAGCAGTACTTC TRBJ2-7 TRBV5-1 . .
CASSSWTGGRETQYF TGTGCCAGCAGTTCCTGGACAGGGGGTAGAGAGACCCAGTACTTC TRBJ2-5 TRBV27 TRBD1 .
CASSPKSGTGVEKLFF TGTGCCAGCTCACCTAAATCCGGGACAGGGGTCGAAAAACTGTTTTTT TRBJ1-4 TRBV18 TRBD1 .
CASSVGTGGSEQYF TGTGCCAGCAGCGTAGGGACAGGGGGCTCCGAGCAGTACTTC TRBJ2-7 TRBV9 TRBD1 .
CASSLRGGEAFF TGTGCCAGCAGCTTGCGGGGGGGTGAAGCTTTCTTT TRBJ1-1 TRBV5-6 . .
CASSQAAALEIQETQYF TGTGCCAGCAGCCAAGCGGCCGCACTAGAAATCCAAGAGACCCAGTACTTC TRBJ2-5 TRBV14 . .
CAISDSYEQYF TGTGCCATCAGTGACAGCTACGAGCAGTACTTC TRBJ2-7 TRBV10-3 . few
CASSPPGYGYTF TGTGCCAGCAGCCCACCAGGCTATGGCTACACCTTC TRBJ1-2 TRBV9 . .
CASSPYGLAEQYF TGTGCCAGCAGCCCCTACGGACTAGCCGAGCAGTACTTC TRBJ2-7 TRBV7-2 TRBD2 .
CASSSLQGNGYTF TGTGCCAGCAGCTCCTTACAGGGAAATGGCTACACCTTC TRBJ1-2 TRBV7-9 . few